A selection of T cell receptor beta chains follows, all from one sample in a study of blood T cell repertoires in COVID-19. The data were produced by immunoSEQ multiplex PCR, yet TCRdb's version contains in-frame clones alone and is incomplete. The profile shows about 80,000 clones, around 80% of them singletons. Sequencing was done on a sample of peripheral blood. All receptors derive from a human donor in a cohort sampled during active COVID-19. Each CDR3 is given with its conserved first and last residue.

CDR3	V	J
CASSARQGNTDTQYF	TRBV5-8	TRBJ2-3
CASSNSGGLAGELFF	TRBV2	TRBJ2-2
CASSEAGRVSYEQYF	TRBV6-1	TRBJ2-7
CASSDRTAGDTQYF	TRBV10-2	TRBJ2-3
CASRLAGGTGELFF	TRBV27	TRBJ2-2
CASSRTGGETQYF	TRBV27	TRBJ2-5
CASSIQDWTYSNQPQHF	TRBV19	TRBJ1-5
CAISEWRSETQYF	TRBV10-3	TRBJ2-5
CASRKDRRSNQPQHF	TRBV19	TRBJ1-5
CASSVAHGGGNTIYF	TRBV9	TRBJ1-3
CASSIGGTLLSYEQYF	TRBV19	TRBJ2-7
CASSSYRDRVGGLYF	TRBV7-9	TRBJ1-3
CASSPGDRLYGYTF	TRBV18	TRBJ1-2
CATSRDRGSVYEQYF	TRBV15	TRBJ2-7
CASRNGGELFF	TRBV11-3	TRBJ2-2
CASSLVPSNANEKLFF	TRBV7-8	TRBJ1-4
CASSYLGGNQPQHF	TRBV6-2/TRBV6-3	TRBJ1-5
CASSLPGTSGVTQYF	TRBV6-5	TRBJ2-3
CASSLVGRELNKAFF	TRBV7-2	TRBJ1-1
CASSSGTANEKLFF	TRBV5-8	TRBJ1-4
CASSQVANSNEQFF	TRBV3-1/TRBV3-2	TRBJ2-1
CASSPNTGELFF	TRBV5-1	TRBJ2-2
CASSRLGETANSPLHF	TRBV14	TRBJ1-6
CASSQEGRGVPYNEQFF	TRBV14	TRBJ2-1
CASSSQARGAGNTIYF	TRBV11-2	TRBJ1-3
CATREGGSTDTQYF	TRBV6-4	TRBJ2-3
CASSSLSGAIAEAFF	TRBV5-4	TRBJ1-1
CASSLDWGREDSPLHF	TRBV5-6	TRBJ1-6
CATSDLSSGGVDEQFF	TRBV24-1	TRBJ2-1
CASSIRRQGVGEQYF	TRBV19	TRBJ2-7
CASSDYPGQGYEQYF	TRBV27	TRBJ2-7
CASSQVDRGAGELFF	TRBV4-2	TRBJ2-2
CASSRRADNEQFF	TRBV4-1	TRBJ2-1
CASSTRQSQETQYF	TRBV28	TRBJ2-5
CASSPQPGLAGGRGTQYF	TRBV14	TRBJ2-5
CASSLGQINQPQHF	TRBV5-6	TRBJ1-5
CASTRDRAPDTQYF	TRBV5-1	TRBJ2-3
CASSYLRRETQYF	TRBV6-2/TRBV6-3	TRBJ2-5
CASSPPPSETQYF	TRBV28	TRBJ2-5
CASSLARGTGPSGANVLTF	TRBV5-1	TRBJ2-6
CASIYTDTQYF	TRBV2	TRBJ2-3
CATSRGTGGLNEQFF	TRBV15	TRBJ2-1
CASSPGAAGELFF	TRBV18	TRBJ2-2
CASSLATGYYEQYF	TRBV6-5	TRBJ2-7
CASSRVGLAGINEQFF	TRBV14	TRBJ2-1
CASSTGHTTNEKLFF	TRBV5-1	TRBJ1-4
CASSKRRTGDNQPQHF	TRBV19	TRBJ1-5
CASSSTGSNTEAFF	TRBV6-1	TRBJ1-1